What follows are 29 T cell receptor beta chains derived from one specimen sequenced in a study of shared clonotypes between healthy human individuals (dated by TCRdb to 2020 to 2022). To prepare the library, the immunoSEQ multiplex PCR assay was applied. TCRdb mirrors the immuneACCESS table, restricted to in-frame sequences. Some clones are absent from its copies; in checked studies, under half trace to an unresolved V gene, and the reason for the others is unknown. The sample table lists approximately 1,000,000 clones, 70% to 80% of them with a count of one. The ten biggest clones cover approximately 0.52% of the sample. The sample consisted of memory CD4+ T cells from PBMCs. What this sample's cell subset or site label stands for: CD45RA-negative fraction. The receptors were sampled from a man aged 18 to 29 in good health. Some clones in this sample may be carry-over from other donors' samples.

V is TRBV5-1 and J is TRBJ2-3; 11 bases align to TRBD2. Losses at the gene ends were 2 bases for V and 3 bases for J; bases not matched to a gene: 5. The CDR3 spans 16 residues. Germline values: CDR1 SGHRS, CDR2 YFSETQ. CDR3 amino acids: CASSFLAGGQTDTQYF. The CDR3 DNA sequence: TGCGCCAGCAGCTTCCTAGCGGGAGGTCAGACAGATACGCAGTATTTT.

This chain links TRBV7-8 with TRBJ1-5, with D unresolved. Looked up from germline, CDR1 is SGHVS and CDR2 is FQNEAQ. The CDR3 consists of 14 residues. V lost 5 bases, J lost 12 bases, and 20 bases lay in between. CDR3 coding DNA: TGTGCCAGCAGCAACCCTTACACGGGGAATCTCCAGCATTTT. Protein product: CASSNPYTGNLQHF.

The table lists this clone with a count of one. The chain joins TRBV10-1 to TRBJ2-2; D gene ambiguous. V was pared by 2 bases and J by 3 bases, with 7 bases between. CDR3 size: 14 residues. Germline CDR1 reads WNHNN; CDR2 reads SYGVQD (reference sequence). For the CDR3, the DNA is TGCGCCAGCAGTGAGAGGCCTTACACCGGGGAGCTGTTTTTT. Encoded protein: CASSERPYTGELFF.

The chain joins TRBV2 to TRBJ2-1, with TRBD2 identical over 12 bases. The V and J ends lost 7 bases and 9 bases, in that order; junction bases with no gene match: 13. Germline V lookup: CDR1 SNHLY, CDR2 FYNNEI. This CDR3 region has 16 residues. CDR3 DNA: TGTGCCAGCACCCTGCGGGGACTAGCGGGTCGGGGTGAGCAGTTCTTC. Protein: CASTLRGLAGRGEQFF.

With respect to this clone: Within the sample, other DNA sequences also encode this same CDR3. CDR3: CSVVMNTEAFF. CDR3 nucleotide sequence: TGCAGCGTGGTGATGAACACTGAAGCTTTCTTT. The rearrangement links TRBV29-1 to TRBJ1-1; D remains unclear. The CDR3 contains 11 residues. CDR1 is SQVTM, CDR2 ANQGSEA, per germline. V was shortened by 6 bases and J by 0 bases, with 5 bases between the two germline ends.

V usage is TRBV2 and J usage is TRBJ1-1, with D unclear. This CDR3 has 12 residues. Germline V gene lookup returns CDR1 SNHLY and CDR2 FYNNEI. The V end lost 5 bases, the J end lost 3 bases, and 7 bases lay between the germline ends. CDR3 sequence: CASSRFDTEAFF. CDR3 in DNA: TGTGCCAGCAGTCGATTTGACACTGAAGCTTTCTTT.

This chain joins TRBV9 and TRBJ2-7, with a tentative D call TRBD1 (5 bases). Germline CDR1 SGDLS, CDR2 YYNGEE. The CDR3 covers 15 residues. V was trimmed by 0 bases and J by 6 bases, leaving 16 bases between them. The CDR3 bases are TGTGCCAGCAGCGTAGCCGCGACAGACCTCTCCGAGCAGTACTTC. It yields the protein CASSVAATDLSEQYF.

The chain recombines TRBV5-4 with TRBJ2-5; no definite D call. The CDR3 is made up of 16 amino acids. The germline V gene has CDR1 SGHNT and CDR2 YYREEE (reference sequence). V was shortened by 5 bases and J by 5 bases, with 22 bases between the two germline ends. The CDR3 here is CASSLGQDLYSETQYF. The CDR3 bases are TGTGCCAGCAGTTTAGGGCAGGATCTGTACTCGGAGACCCAGTACTTC.

V is TRBV11-2 and J is TRBJ2-3, with 11 bases lining up with TRBD2. This CDR3 has 15 amino acids. Germline trimming cut 5 bases from V and 4 bases from J; bases unmatched to any gene: 5. Germline assignment: CDR1 SGHAT and CDR2 FQNNGV. The DNA of the CDR3 is TGTGCCAGCAGCACACTAGCGGGAGAATCAGATACGCAGTATTTT. Translating it yields CASSTLAGESDTQYF.

This sequence joins TRBV18 and TRBJ2-5, with unresolved D. The V gene lost 2 bases and the J gene lost 6 bases, with 10 bases spanning the gap. CDR1 and CDR2 (germline): KGHSH, LQKENI. The CDR3 contains 13 residues. CDR3 sequence: CASSPIGFQTQYF. The CDR3, as DNA: TGTGCCAGCTCACCAATAGGGTTCCAGACCCAGTACTTC.

The chain is built from TRBV28 and TRBJ2-4; possibly TRBD2 for D (7 bases). The CDR3 length is 16 residues. V was pared by 1 base and J by 5 bases, with 15 bases between. The germline gives CDR1 MDHEN, CDR2 SYDVKM. CDR3 DNA: TGTGCCAGCAGTTTATTGGGCGGGGGCAGACAAAACATTCAGTACTTC. It codes for CASSLLGGGRQNIQYF.

The rearrangement links TRBV12-5 to TRBJ2-3; 9 nucleotides line up with TRBD2. CDR1 LGHNT and CDR2 FRNRAP come from the germline V gene. V lost 1 base, J lost 5 bases, and 4 bases stayed unmatched. The CDR3 has 15 residues. The CDR3 loop reads CASGLAGGRGDTQYF. The DNA of the CDR3 is TGTGCTAGTGGTTTGGCTGGCGGGAGGGGAGATACGCAGTATTTT.

V usage is TRBV4-1 and J usage is TRBJ2-3; D not resolved. With 1 base removed from V and 2 bases from J, the gap between germline ends came to 10 bases. This CDR3 contains 15 residues. Looked up from germline, CDR1 is MGHRA and CDR2 is YSYEKL. The DNA of the CDR3 is TGCGCCAGCAGCCAAGCAAGGATCTACACAGATACGCAGTATTTT. Amino acid sequence: CASSQARIYTDTQYF.

The V call is TRBV30, the J call TRBJ1-4; D is uncertain. Trimming took off 3 bases at V and 3 bases at J, with 17 bases between the two ends. The CDR3 totals 16 residues. The germline gives CDR1 GTSNPN, CDR2 SVGIG (reference sequence). CDR3 region: CAWRDISGPANEKLFF. CDR3 nucleotides: TGTGCCTGGAGGGATATTAGTGGGCCGGCTAATGAAAAACTGTTTTTT.

The chain carries TRBV5-4 and TRBJ2-3, with D uncertain. The CDR3 loop spans 14 amino acids. V gave up 0 bases and J gave up 7 bases, with 12 bases separating them. The germline CDR1 and CDR2 sequences are SGHNT and YYREEE (reference sequence). The DNA for the CDR3 is TGTGCCAGCAGCTTGGCGAAGGCTTCTAATACGCAGTATTTT. This translates into CASSLAKASNTQYF.

This clone has just one count. The V call is TRBV2, the J call TRBJ1-3; TRBD1 might be the D (5 bases). CDR3 size: 13 residues. V was clipped by 7 bases and J by 4 bases, with 11 bases between them. Germline V gene lookup returns CDR1 SNHLY and CDR2 FYNNEI. CDR3 bases: TGTGCCAGCAAAAGAGAGGGGGGAAACACCATATATTTT. This translates into CASKREGGNTIYF.

The chain couples TRBV29-1 to TRBJ1-1; D is ambiguous. CDR1 SQVTM and CDR2 ANQGSEA come from the germline V gene. The CDR3 loop spans 13 amino acids. V was cut by 1 base and J by 4 bases, with 10 bases left in between. CDR3 in DNA: TGCAGCGTTGAAGGGTGGCGACGCACTGAAGCTTTCTTT. Its protein product is CSVEGWRRTEAFF.

This rearrangement joins TRBV5-1 to TRBJ2-3; 10 bases are a match to TRBD2. Germline assignment: CDR1 SGHRS and CDR2 YFSETQ. CDR3 length: 16 amino acids. V shed 4 bases, J shed 0 bases, and the junction held 5 bases outside the gene matches. The CDR3 spells CASSPGTSASTDTQYF. The CDR3 DNA reads TGCGCCAGCAGCCCTGGGACTAGCGCGAGCACAGATACGCAGTATTTT.

The V gene is TRBV28, the J gene TRBJ1-5; maybe TRBD1 (5 bases). The CDR3 loop spans 15 amino acids. V was trimmed by 6 bases and J by 6 bases, leaving 18 bases between them. In germline, CDR1 is MDHEN, CDR2 SYDVKM. CDR3 bases: TGTGCCAGCAGCCCCGGACGGATGGGGCGTCAGCCCCAGCATTTT. Protein: CASSPGRMGRQPQHF.

This sequence joins TRBV10-3 and TRBJ2-5, with 7 bases lining up with TRBD1. CDR1 ENHRY and CDR2 SYGVKD come from the germline V gene. V gave up 8 bases and J gave up 3 bases; unmatched junction bases: 9. This CDR3 region has 14 residues. The CDR3, as DNA: TGTGCCATCCAAAAGACAGGGAGTGAAGAGACCCAGTACTTC. It specifies CAIQKTGSEETQYF.

The rearrangement joins TRBV7-3 to TRBJ2-1; perhaps TRBD2 as D (6 bases). CDR3 size: 15 residues. The V gene's germline CDR1 is SGHTA and CDR2 FQGTGA. Trimming pared 5 bases from V and 5 bases from J, leaving 16 bases between. This CDR3 reads CASSLRTGANNEQFF. Here the CDR3 DNA reads TGTGCCAGCAGCCTCCGGACGGGAGCTAACAATGAGCAGTTCTTC.

DNA for the CDR3: TGTGCCAGCAGTTTAACCCCCGTGAGAACCGGGGAGCTGTTTTTT. Translation gives CASSLTPVRTGELFF. The rearrangement joins TRBV28 to TRBJ2-2, with no clear D. Germline CDR1 reads MDHEN; CDR2 reads SYDVKM. CDR3 length equals 15 residues. Trimming took 2 bases from V and 5 from J, leaving 12 bases between them.

The gene calls are TRBV27 and TRBJ2-1; unclear D gene. V gave up 4 bases and J gave up 8 bases, with 9 bases separating them. The germline CDR1 and CDR2 sequences are MNHEY and SMNVEV (reference sequence). The CDR3 contains 12 residues. For the CDR3, the DNA is TGTGCCAGCAGTTCGCGTAAGGATGAGCAGTTCTTC. Translating gives CASSSRKDEQFF.

This clone was detected many times. The chain carries TRBV15 and TRBJ2-5, with TRBD1 matching over 9 bases. Trimming at V came to 2 bases and at J to 3 bases, leaving 4 bases not matched to a gene. The germline CDR1 and CDR2 sequences are LNHNV and YYDKDF (reference sequence). The CDR3 contains 15 residues. In DNA form, the CDR3 reads TGTGCCACCAGCAGAAGAGACAGGGGGGAAGAGACCCAGTACTTC. The encoded protein is CATSRRDRGEETQYF.

The chain recombines TRBV18 with TRBJ1-1, with D unclear. The CDR3 totals 14 residues. From germline, CDR1 is KGHSH and CDR2 LQKENI. The germline V and J ends were trimmed by 3 bases and 5 bases, with 13 bases remaining between them. CDR3 in DNA: TGTGCCAGCTCACCCAGGCCTAGTCAGACTGAAGCTTTCTTT. The encoded protein is CASSPRPSQTEAFF.

This clone was detected only a few times. The chain joins TRBV5-6 to TRBJ2-2, with D possibly called TRBD1 or TRBD2 (5 bases each). V was clipped by 2 bases and J by 2 bases, with 10 bases between them. The CDR3 covers 15 residues. The germline V gene has CDR1 SGHDT and CDR2 YYEEEE. The CDR3 coding sequence is TGTGCCAGCAGCTTAATCGGGGCTAACACCGGGGAGCTGTTTTTT. Amino acids: CASSLIGANTGELFF.

In regard to this clone: The sample holds other DNA sequences that translate to the same CDR3. The chain has TRBV5-1 and TRBJ2-6; D gene uncertain. The germline V and J ends were trimmed by 0 bases and 1 base, with 5 bases remaining between them. Germline lookup yields CDR1 SGHRS and CDR2 YFSETQ. The CDR3 is 15 amino acids. The DNA for the CDR3 is TGCGCCAGCAGCTTGGGTGTGTCTGGGGCCAACGTCCTGACTTTC. Translation gives CASSLGVSGANVLTF.

This clone has a single count. This rearrangement joins TRBV4-2 to TRBJ2-1; D remains ambiguous. The CDR3 loop spans 16 amino acids. The germline V gene has CDR1 LGHNA and CDR2 YNFKEQ. The ends were cut back, 1 base at V and 0 bases at J, with 10 bases in the middle. The CDR3 DNA reads TGTGCCAGCAGCCAAGTGTGGGGAAGCTCCTACAATGAGCAGTTCTTC. Its translation: CASSQVWGSSYNEQFF.

The chain links TRBV28 to TRBJ2-3; the match to TRBD1 covers 12 bases. The CDR3 runs 15 residues. Germline V gene lookup returns CDR1 MDHEN and CDR2 SYDVKM. The V segment lost 6 bases and the J segment 11 bases; nucleotides outside the gene matches: 12. The CDR3 bases are TGTGCCAGCAGGGGGGGACAGGGGGCCCCCTCCGGGCAGTATTTT. Protein: CASRGGQGAPSGQYF.